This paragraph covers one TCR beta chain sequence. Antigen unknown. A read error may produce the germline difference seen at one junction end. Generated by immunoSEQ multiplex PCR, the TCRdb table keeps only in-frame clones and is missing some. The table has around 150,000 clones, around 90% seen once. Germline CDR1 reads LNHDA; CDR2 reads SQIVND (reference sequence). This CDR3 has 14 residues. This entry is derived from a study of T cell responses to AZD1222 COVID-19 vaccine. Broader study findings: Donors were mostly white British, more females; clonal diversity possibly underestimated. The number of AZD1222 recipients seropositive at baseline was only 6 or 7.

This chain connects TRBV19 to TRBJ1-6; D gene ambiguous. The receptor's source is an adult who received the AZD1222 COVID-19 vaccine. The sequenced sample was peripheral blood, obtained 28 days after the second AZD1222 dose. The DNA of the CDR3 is TGTGCCAGTAGTATGGAGTCCTACAATTCACCCCTCCACTTT. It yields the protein CASSMESYNSPLHF.